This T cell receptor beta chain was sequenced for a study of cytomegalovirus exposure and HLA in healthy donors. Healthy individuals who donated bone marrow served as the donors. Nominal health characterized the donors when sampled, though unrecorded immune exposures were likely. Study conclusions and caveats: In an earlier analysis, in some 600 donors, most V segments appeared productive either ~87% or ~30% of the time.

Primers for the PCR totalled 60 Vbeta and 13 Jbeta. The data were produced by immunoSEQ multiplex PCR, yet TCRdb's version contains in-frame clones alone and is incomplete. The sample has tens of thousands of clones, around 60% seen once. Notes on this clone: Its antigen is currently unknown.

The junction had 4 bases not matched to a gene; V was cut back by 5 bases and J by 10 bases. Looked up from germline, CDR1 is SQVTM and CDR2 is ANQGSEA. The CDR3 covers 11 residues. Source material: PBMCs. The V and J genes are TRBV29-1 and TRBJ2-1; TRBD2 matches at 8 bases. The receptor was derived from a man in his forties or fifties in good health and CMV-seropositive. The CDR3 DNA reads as TGCAGCGTTAAGCGGGGGCTCGAGCAGTTCTTC. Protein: CSVKRGLEQFF.